This record concerns one T cell receptor (beta chain) sequence. Its antigen is as yet unknown. CD8 cells regarded as naive lacked CD45RO, were positively chosen for CCR7, and omitted terminally differentiated effector memory CD45RA+ cells. These data originate in a study of shared clonotypes between healthy human individuals. Looking at the study overall: CD4 naive and memory got three plates each, CD8 naive two, CD8 memory one. General study findings and limits: Naive CD4 clonotypes overlapped across a few donors at approximately 5.3%. Expectations were that clonotype sharing among donors would be affected by sequencing depth.

Assay execution proceeded at the deep level. Data came from immunoSEQ multiplex PCR; TCRdb stores just in-frame clones and leaves some out. The table shows around 1,900,000 clones, with 93% occurring only once. This CDR3 is built from 13 residues. The V end lost 4 bases, the J end lost 4 bases, and 8 bases lay between the germline ends. The germline V gene encodes CDR1 MNHEY and CDR2 SVGAGI. The sample was naive CD8+ T cells from PBMCs. The chain has TRBV6-5 and TRBJ2-1; D is unresolved. The TCR sequence derives from a man younger than 35 in good health. Some clones in this sample may be carry-over from other donors' samples. CDR3 in amino acids: CASSLSNYNEQFF. The CDR3 DNA reads TGTGCCAGCAGTTTGAGCAATTACAATGAGCAGTTCTTC.